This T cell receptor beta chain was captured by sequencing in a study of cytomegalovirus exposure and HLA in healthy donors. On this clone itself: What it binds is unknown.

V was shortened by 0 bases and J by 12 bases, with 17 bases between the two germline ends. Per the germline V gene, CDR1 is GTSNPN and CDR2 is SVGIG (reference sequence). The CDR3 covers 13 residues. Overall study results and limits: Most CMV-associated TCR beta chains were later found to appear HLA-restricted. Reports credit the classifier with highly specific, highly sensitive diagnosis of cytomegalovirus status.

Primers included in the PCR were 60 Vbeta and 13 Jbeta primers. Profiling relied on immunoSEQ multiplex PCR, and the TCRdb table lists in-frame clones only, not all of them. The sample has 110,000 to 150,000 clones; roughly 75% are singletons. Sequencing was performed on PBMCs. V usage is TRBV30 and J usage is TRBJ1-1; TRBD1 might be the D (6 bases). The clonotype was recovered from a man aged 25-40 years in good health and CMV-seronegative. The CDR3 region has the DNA TGTGCCTGGAGTGTTGATGGGCCAGGGGCAACTTTCTTT. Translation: CAWSVDGPGATFF. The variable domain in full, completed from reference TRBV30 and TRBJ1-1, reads SQTIHQWPATLVQPVGSPLSLECTVEGTSNPNLYWYRQAAGRGLQLLFYSVGIGQISSEVPQNLSASRPQDRQFILSSKKLLLSDSGFYLCAWSVDGPGATFFGQGTRLTVV.